Following are 4 T cell receptor beta chains from one sample sequenced in a study of response to subunit inactivated influenza vaccine. Each CDR3 protein gets one entry after TCRdb re-called the RT-PCR reads with MiXCR. The sample shows about 190,000 distinct CDR3 sequences, roughly an eighth of them seen only once. The source was CD8+ T cells sorted from PBMCs, collected 4 to 6 days after vaccination. The origin of the receptors is a man aged 50 to 59 who received an inactivated influenza vaccine.

V is TRBV6-2 or TRBV6-3 and J is TRBJ2-7, with a weak D call TRBD1 (5 bases). The V gene's germline CDR1 is MNHEY and CDR2 SVGEGT. Trimming shortened V by 1 base and J by 0 bases, and 7 bases separated the two germline ends. The CDR3 is 14 amino acids. CDR3 residues: CASSYLGPSYEQYF. The CDR3 nucleotides are TGTGCCAGCAGTTACTTGGGGCCCTCCTACGAGCAGTACTTC.

This rearrangement joins TRBV5-5 to TRBJ1-1; perhaps TRBD1 as D (6 bases). Germline CDR1 SGHKS, CDR2 YYEKEE (reference sequence). The CDR3 loop spans 14 amino acids. V lost 4 bases to trimming and J lost 5 bases, with 15 bases between them. As DNA, the CDR3 is TGTGCCAGCAGCGCCGCCGGGACAAGGACTGAAGCTTTCTTT. This encodes CASSAAGTRTEAFF.

The sample holds a few counts of this clonotype. The chain carries TRBV7-6 and TRBJ1-3, with TRBD1 as a possible D gene (5 bases). Between the trimmed V and J ends, which lost 8 bases and 0 bases, there was a span of 17 bases. The germline gives CDR1 SGHVS, CDR2 FNYEAQ. The CDR3 spans 16 residues. CDR3 coding DNA: TGTGCCAGCTCACACGTCGTCGGGGGCTCTGGAAACACCATATATTTT. Translation gives CASSHVVGGSGNTIYF.

The chain combines TRBV6-1 with TRBJ2-2; maybe TRBD1 (7 bases). Trimming took off 8 bases at V and 1 base at J, with 14 bases between the two ends. The CDR3 runs to 15 residues. CDR1 and CDR2 from the germline V gene are MNHNS and SASEGT. CDR3 in DNA: TGTGCCAGCGGACACAGGGGACTGAACACCGGGGAGCTGTTTTTT. It codes for CASGHRGLNTGELFF.